The 32 T cell receptor beta chains in this list originate from one sample, sequenced in a study of cytomegalovirus exposure and HLA in healthy donors. The PCR made use of 60 Vbeta and 13 Jbeta primers. Data came from immunoSEQ multiplex PCR; TCRdb stores just in-frame clones and leaves some out. The data show 100,000 to 150,000 clones, 75% to 85% seen once. Sequencing was carried out using PBMCs. The receptors shown here come from a male donor in good health and CMV-seropositive.

The chain uses TRBV27 and TRBJ2-7; D gene uncertain. V was shortened by 3 bases and J by 1 base, with 10 bases between the two germline ends. Germline loops: CDR1 MNHEY, CDR2 SMNVEV (reference sequence). The CDR3 sequence is 14 residues long. The DNA for the CDR3 is TGTGCCAGCAGTTTTTATGGCGGATCCTACGAGCAGTACTTC. It yields the protein CASSFYGGSYEQYF.

The V gene is TRBV7-2, the J gene TRBJ1-6, with D tentatively TRBD1 (5 bases). CDR1 SGHTA and CDR2 FQGNSA come from the germline V gene. The V end was cut by 3 bases, the J end by 10 bases, with 13 bases between. The CDR3 has 14 residues. CDR3 sequence (DNA): TGTGCCAGCAGCTTGGGGCCTAAGGGGTCACCCCTCCACTTT. Translating it yields CASSLGPKGSPLHF.

The V and J genes are TRBV4-3 and TRBJ1-2; 7 bases map to TRBD1. Germline CDR1 reads LGHNA; CDR2 reads YSLEER. The CDR3 is 15 residues long. The junction had 6 bases not matched to a gene; V was cut back by 1 base and J by 4 bases. The CDR3 sequence: CASSQADRALYGYTF. In nucleotides, the CDR3 is TGCGCCAGCAGCCAAGCTGACAGGGCGCTCTATGGCTACACCTTC.

The V gene is TRBV27, the J gene TRBJ2-5; 8 nucleotides match TRBD1. Trimming at V came to 6 bases and at J to 11 bases, leaving 11 bases not matched to a gene. This CDR3 is 13 amino acids long. Germline V gene sequence: CDR1 MNHEY, CDR2 SMNVEV (reference sequence). This CDR3 reads CASSAQGAGEQYF. The CDR3 DNA is TGTGCCAGCAGCGCGCAGGGGGCCGGGGAGCAGTACTTC.

The chain carries TRBV15 and TRBJ2-7; D is ambiguous. Germline CDR1 and CDR2: LNHNV and YYDKDF (reference sequence). The CDR3 sequence is 13 residues long. Trimming pared 3 bases from V and 6 bases from J, leaving 12 bases between. The CDR3: CATSSDFLGEQYF. CDR3 in DNA: TGTGCCACCAGCAGTGACTTCCTAGGCGAGCAGTACTTC.

V gene TRBV5-4 combines with J gene TRBJ2-3, with TRBD1 identical over 7 bases. Germline-derived CDR1 and CDR2 are SGHNT and YYREEE (reference sequence). The CDR3 runs to 14 residues. The junction had 4 bases not matched to a gene; V was cut back by 2 bases and J by 4 bases. This chain's CDR3 is CASSFVTGSDTQYF. CDR3 DNA sequence: TGTGCCAGCAGCTTTGTGACAGGGTCAGATACGCAGTATTTT.

This clone occurred a few times. The chain uses TRBV4-3 and TRBJ2-2; 8 bases fit TRBD2. The V and J ends lost 0 bases and 2 bases, in that order; junction bases with no gene match: 2. CDR1 LGHNA and CDR2 YSLEER come from the germline V gene. CDR3 length: 16 residues. DNA for the CDR3: TGCGCCAGCAGCCAAGAGACTAGCGCCAACACCGGGGAGCTGTTTTTT. Its translation: CASSQETSANTGELFF.

J is TRBJ1-1 and V is TRBV29-1; 10 nucleotides align to TRBD1. The V and J ends lost 6 bases and 5 bases, in that order; junction bases with no gene match: 3. This CDR3 is built from 12 residues. The germline V gene encodes CDR1 SQVTM and CDR2 ANQGSEA. The CDR3 here is CSVTGGRTEAFF. In DNA form, the CDR3 reads TGCAGCGTGACAGGGGGCCGAACTGAAGCTTTCTTT.

The chain has TRBV4-3 and TRBJ2-1; D gene unclear. Trimming took off 2 bases at V and 6 bases at J, with 8 bases between the two ends. The CDR3 extends over 13 amino acids. The germline V gene encodes CDR1 LGHNA and CDR2 YSLEER. CDR3 region: CASSQSQANEQFF. The DNA of the CDR3 is TGCGCCAGCAGCCAAAGCCAGGCCAATGAGCAGTTCTTC.

This clone was picked up a small number of times. This chain's CDR3 is CASSLEAGLGTEAFF. In DNA, the CDR3 is TGCGCCAGCAGCTTGGAGGCAGGGCTGGGCACTGAAGCTTTCTTT. This rearrangement joins TRBV5-1 to TRBJ1-1, with D perhaps matching TRBD1 (5 bases). The CDR3 sequence is 15 residues long. CDR1 is SGHRS, CDR2 YFSETQ, per germline. Between the trimmed V and J ends, which lost 0 bases and 4 bases, there was a span of 13 bases.

The chain joins TRBV15 to TRBJ2-5, with D hard to call. V gave up 0 bases and J gave up 9 bases, with 20 bases separating them. Germline loops: CDR1 LNHNV, CDR2 YYDKDF (reference sequence). The CDR3 spans 16 residues. The CDR3 spells CATSRDYERPSAAQYF. The CDR3 DNA reads as TGTGCCACCAGCAGAGATTATGAGCGCCCCAGTGCCGCCCAGTACTTC. Full variable domain (rest looked up from reference TRBV15 and TRBJ2-5): DAMVIQNPRYQVTQFGKPVTLSCSQTLNHNVMYWYQQKSSQAPKLLFHYYDKDFNNEADTPDNFQSRRPNTSFCFLDIRSPGLGDTAMYLCATSRDYERPSAAQYFGPGTRLLVL.

The chain links TRBV4-1 to TRBJ1-4; the D is unclear. This CDR3 comprises 17 residues. V lost 0 bases and J 0 bases, leaving 11 bases between the germline ends. Per the germline V gene, CDR1 is MGHRA and CDR2 is YSYEKL. In DNA form, the CDR3 reads TGCGCCAGCAGCCAAGAAGAGGCGGCCGCAACTAATGAAAAACTGTTTTTT. It is translated as CASSQEEAAATNEKLFF.

The CDR3 loop reads CAISEAVSYNEQFF. The CDR3 DNA is TGTGCCATCAGTGAGGCGGTCTCCTACAATGAGCAGTTCTTC. This chain links TRBV10-3 with TRBJ2-1; D not certain. CDR3 length equals 14 residues. Germline CDR1 reads ENHRY; CDR2 reads SYGVKD. V lost 2 bases, J lost 0 bases, and 5 bases lay in between.

The gene calls are TRBV15 and TRBJ1-4; TRBD1 might be the D (6 bases). Between the trimmed V and J ends, which lost 1 base and 8 bases, there was a span of 14 bases. Germline assignment: CDR1 LNHNV and CDR2 YYDKDF (reference sequence). The CDR3 runs 15 residues. CDR3 in amino acids: CATSRGGGEKEKLFF. The CDR3 coding sequence is TGTGCCACCAGCAGAGGAGGGGGGGAGAAGGAAAAACTGTTTTTT. The full variable domain, in which reference TRBV15 and TRBJ1-4 provide the parts outside the CDR3, is DAMVIQNPRYQVTQFGKPVTLSCSQTLNHNVMYWYQQKSSQAPKLLFHYYDKDFNNEADTPDNFQSRRPNTSFCFLDIRSPGLGDTAMYLCATSRGGGEKEKLFFGSGTQLSVL.

The CDR3: CASSLSGQETQYF. The CDR3 nucleotides read TGTGCCAGCAGTCTAAGCGGGCAAGAGACCCAGTACTTC. The genes are TRBV25-1 and TRBJ2-5; TRBD2 is a possible D gene (6 bases). The CDR3 length is 13 residues. Germline loops: CDR1 MGHDK, CDR2 SYGVNS. The V gene lost 5 bases and the J gene lost 2 bases, with 9 bases spanning the gap.

Worth noting for this clone: One end of the junction is discordant with germline, which a read error may explain. This chain links TRBV7-9 with TRBJ2-2, with 11 bases aligning to TRBD2. Germline values: CDR1 SEHNR, CDR2 FQNEAQ (reference sequence). The CDR3 has 15 amino acids. The CDR3 nucleotides are TGTTCCAGCAGCTTTAGCGGGAGGGCGTCCGGGGAGCTGTTTTTT. Its protein is CSSSFSGRASGELFF.

This rearrangement joins TRBV5-6 to TRBJ2-7; D is uncertain. This CDR3 has 11 amino acids. Deletions cut 2 bases from V and 3 bases from J, with 3 bases between. CDR1 is SGHDT and CDR2 is YYEEEE in the germline V gene. The CDR3 sequence: CASSFSYEQYF. For the CDR3, the DNA is TGTGCCAGCAGCTTCAGCTACGAGCAGTACTTC. The complete variable domain, with remaining parts taken from reference TRBV5-6 and TRBJ2-7, reads DAGVTQSPTHLIKTRGQQVTLRCSPKSGHDTVSWYQQALGQGPQFIFQYYEEEERQRGNFPDRFSGHQFPNYSSELNVNALLLGDSALYLCASSFSYEQYFGPGTRLTVT.

This sequence joins TRBV21-1 and TRBJ1-2; TRBD1, the D gene given by the table, was not confirmed from the DNA. TRBV21-1 is a recognized pseudogene. This CDR3 is 16 amino acids long. The chain's CDR3 is CASSKRGQDYLYGYTF. The CDR3 bases are TGTGCCAGCAGCAAAAGGGGGCAAGATTATCTCTATGGCTACACCTTC.

This clone was observed a few times. The gene calls are TRBV18 and TRBJ1-3; the match to TRBD1 covers 8 bases. Germline V gene sequence: CDR1 KGHSH, CDR2 LQKENI. V was pared by 3 bases and J by 4 bases, with 11 bases of the junction left unmatched. The CDR3 runs 17 residues. CDR3 residues: CASSPDYSGTGGNTIYF. The CDR3, as DNA: TGTGCCAGCTCACCCGACTATTCCGGGACAGGAGGAAACACCATATATTTT.

The chain combines TRBV6-5 with TRBJ2-3, with no clear D. The germline gives CDR1 MNHEY, CDR2 SVGAGI. V lost 0 bases and J lost 0, with 7 bases in between. The CDR3 loop spans 15 amino acids. The CDR3 nucleotides are TGTGCCAGCAGTTACTCGGCCGGGAGCACAGATACGCAGTATTTT. This gives the protein CASSYSAGSTDTQYF.

The V call is TRBV19, the J call TRBJ2-7; D call uncertain. The CDR3 has 15 amino acids. The V end lost 5 bases, the J end lost 0 bases, and 14 bases lay between the germline ends. CDR1 and CDR2 (germline): LNHDA, SQIVND (reference sequence). CDR3: CASSDLVVGSYEQYF. CDR3 nucleotide sequence: TGTGCCAGTAGTGACCTAGTGGTCGGCTCCTACGAGCAGTACTTC.

This chain links TRBV20-1 with TRBJ2-5, with D possibly matching TRBD2 (5 bases). Germline V gives CDR1 DFQATT, CDR2 SNEGSKA (reference sequence). The CDR3 has 11 amino acids. Between the trimmed V and J ends, which lost 5 bases and 4 bases, there was a span of 8 bases. CDR3 residues: CSARDRETQYF. The CDR3 DNA reads as TGCAGTGCTCGGGATAGAGAGACCCAGTACTTC.

The chain uses TRBV13 and TRBJ2-3; possible D gene TRBD1, 6 bases. This CDR3 has 15 residues. The V and J ends lost 3 bases and 6 bases respectively, with 16 bases between them. Per the germline V gene, CDR1 is PRHDT and CDR2 is FYEKMQ (reference sequence). The CDR3 region has the DNA TGTGCCAGCAGCTTCGACAGGTATTCACGGGATACGCAGTATTTT. It encodes CASSFDRYSRDTQYF.

The sample holds one count of this clone. This chain connects TRBV29-1 to TRBJ2-7; TRBD2 might be the D (5 bases). The CDR3 is 10 residues long. In germline, CDR1 is SQVTM, CDR2 ANQGSEA. V gave up 5 bases and J gave up 6 bases, with 8 bases separating them. The CDR3 coding sequence is TGCAGCGTTATAGGGAGCGAGCAGTACTTC. This encodes CSVIGSEQYF.

V is TRBV30 and J is TRBJ2-7, with a weak D call TRBD2 (6 bases). The ends were cut back, 5 bases at V and 0 bases at J, with 17 bases in the middle. The CDR3 runs to 15 residues. Germline CDR1 reads GTSNPN; CDR2 reads SVGIG (reference sequence). The CDR3 protein is CAWGLGQRASYEQYF. Here the CDR3 DNA reads TGTGCCTGGGGACTCGGCCAGCGGGCCTCCTACGAGCAGTACTTC. The full variable domain, in which reference TRBV30 and TRBJ2-7 provide the parts outside the CDR3, is SQTIHQWPATLVQPVGSPLSLECTVEGTSNPNLYWYRQAAGRGLQLLFYSVGIGQISSEVPQNLSASRPQDRQFILSSKKLLLSDSGFYLCAWGLGQRASYEQYFGPGTRLTVT.

V gene TRBV30 combines with J gene TRBJ2-1, with 10 positions matching TRBD2. The germline V gene encodes CDR1 GTSNPN and CDR2 SVGIG (reference sequence). J lost 10 bases, V lost 1 base, and 4 bases had no gene match. The CDR3 runs 13 residues. The CDR3, as DNA: TGTGCCTGGAGTGGGCAGACTAGCGGGGAGCAGTTCTTC. Protein product: CAWSGQTSGEQFF.

V gene TRBV19 combines with J gene TRBJ1-2; 9 bases line up with TRBD1. Germline V lookup: CDR1 LNHDA, CDR2 SQIVND (reference sequence). Unmatched junction bases numbered 4, after V lost 6 bases and J lost 2 bases. The CDR3 length is 14 residues. CDR3 amino acids: CASRYGTGNYGYTF. The CDR3 DNA sequence: TGTGCCAGTAGGTACGGGACAGGGAACTATGGCTACACCTTC.

The rearrangement joins TRBV30 to TRBJ1-3; D not resolved. Trimming pared 6 bases from V and 2 bases from J, leaving 8 bases between. The CDR3 has 12 residues. The V gene's germline CDR1 is GTSNPN and CDR2 SVGIG (reference sequence). The CDR3 nucleotides are TGTGCCTGCCCCGGGGCTGGAAACACCATATATTTT. Amino acid sequence: CACPGAGNTIYF.

This rearrangement joins TRBV5-4 to TRBJ1-3; D is possibly TRBD1 (6 bases). The CDR3 sequence is 16 residues long. In germline, CDR1 is SGHNT, CDR2 YYREEE (reference sequence). V lost 1 base to trimming and J lost 1 base, with 12 bases between them. The CDR3 DNA is TGTGCCAGCAGCTTGTGGGGGCAGGGGTCTGGAAACACCATATATTTT. This gives the protein CASSLWGQGSGNTIYF.

CDR3 residues: CASSSGITGYTF. The CDR3, as DNA: TGTGCCAGCAGTTCAGGGATTACGGGCTACACCTTC. V usage is TRBV27 and J usage is TRBJ1-2; maybe TRBD1 (5 bases). From germline, CDR1 is MNHEY and CDR2 SMNVEV (reference sequence). V gave up 4 bases and J gave up 8 bases, with 11 bases separating them. The CDR3 totals 12 residues.

V is TRBV28 and J is TRBJ1-1, with D possibly being TRBD1 (6 bases). The CDR3 extends over 16 amino acids. The ends were cut back, 5 bases at V and 5 bases at J, with 21 bases in the middle. The germline gives CDR1 MDHEN, CDR2 SYDVKM. The CDR3 region has the DNA TGTGCCAGCAGTCCCTCCGAAGGGGGAGGGGAAACTGAAGCTTTCTTT. It is translated as CASSPSEGGGETEAFF.

This sequence joins TRBV18 and TRBJ2-7; TRBD2 is a possible D gene (6 bases). V was shortened by 0 bases and J by 5 bases, with 14 bases between the two germline ends. This CDR3 comprises 15 residues. The germline V gene encodes CDR1 KGHSH and CDR2 LQKENI. The CDR3 loop reads CASSPPGGGLDEQYF. The CDR3 bases are TGTGCCAGCTCACCACCTGGGGGAGGCTTAGACGAGCAGTACTTC.